This T cell receptor beta chain was found in a study of T cells after yellow fever vaccination. Study-wide background: Fractions of low cell number were prepared using SMART-Seq v4 Ultra Low Input.

The CDR3 has 16 residues. CDR1 and CDR2 from the germline V gene are SGHTA and FQGNSA. Trimming at V came to 0 bases and at J to 5 bases, leaving 5 bases not matched to a gene. A note on this clonotype: Its antigen is not identified.

Study conclusions and caveats: Reappearing after the booster were most of the clones from primary vaccination (around 96% CD4, 85% to 90% CD8).

TCRdb recomputed calls from the 5' RACE reads with MiXCR, one row per CDR3 protein. Of approximately 510,000 distinct CDR3 sequences detected, just over 20% appear once; the ten largest clones hold about 15%. The sample here was PBMCs, taken less than 25 days after the first yellow fever vaccination. This clonotype originated in a man younger than 35 who received the YFV17D yellow fever vaccine. V is TRBV7-2 and J is TRBJ1-4; 8 bases match TRBD1. Here the CDR3 DNA reads TGTGCCAGCAGCTTAGCGGTGGGGACAGGAAATGAAAAACTGTTTTTT. Residues: CASSLAVGTGNEKLFF.